This TCR beta chain was recovered during a study of cytomegalovirus exposure and HLA in healthy donors. This PCR relied on a set of 60 Vbeta primers and 13 Jbeta primers. This table comes from immunoSEQ multiplex PCR, and its TCRdb copy is limited to in-frame clones, with some not included. This sample carries under 200,000 clones, roughly 75% of them seen once, and the ten largest clones take less than 5.5%. Germline CDR1 MDHEN, CDR2 SYDVKM. Between the trimmed V and J ends, which lost 3 bases and 2 bases, there was a span of 11 bases. The CDR3 is 14 residues long. This clonotype was obtained from a male donor in good health and CMV-seronegative. The sequenced sample was PBMCs. The J gene is TRBJ2-7, the V gene TRBV28; D possibly corresponds to TRBD1 (5 bases). The CDR3 sequence is CASSLDQGPYEQYF. Here the CDR3 DNA reads TGTGCCAGCAGTTTGGACCAGGGCCCCTACGAGCAGTACTTC.